The 16 T cell receptor beta chains given below trace back to one sample, sequenced in a study of blood T cell repertoires in COVID-19. Sequenced by immunoSEQ multiplex PCR; TCRdb stores in-frame clones only, minus some. The data show 300,000 to 400,000 clones, around nine tenths seen once. Specimen: peripheral blood. These receptors came from a woman in her 50s with active or convalescent COVID-19.

V usage is TRBV18 and J usage is TRBJ2-1; D is unclear. V was pared by 5 bases and J by 0 bases, with 11 bases between. There are 15 residues in the CDR3. CDR1 is KGHSH, CDR2 LQKENI, per germline. Written as DNA, the CDR3 is TGTGCCAGCTCAACACTGTCTATCTCCTACAATGAGCAGTTCTTC. Translated, it gives CASSTLSISYNEQFF.

The rearrangement joins TRBV18 to TRBJ1-3; 7 bases are shared with TRBD1. This CDR3 spans 17 amino acids. Germline V gives CDR1 KGHSH, CDR2 LQKENI. V dropped 1 base and J dropped 1; count of bases not matched to a gene: 7. The CDR3 nucleotides are TGTGCCAGCTCACCACGAGGACAGGTTGGATCTGGAAACACCATATATTTT. Translated: CASSPRGQVGSGNTIYF.

In DNA, the CDR3 is TGTGCCAGCAGCTTAGGGGGGAGGGAAAAACTGTTTTTT. Protein product: CASSLGGREKLFF. This rearrangement joins TRBV7-2 to TRBJ1-4; weak D call: TRBD1 (5 bases). Trimming left V 1 base short and J 8 bases short, with 8 bases between. Germline loops: CDR1 SGHTA, CDR2 FQGNSA. This CDR3 comprises 13 residues. Using reference TRBV7-2 and TRBJ1-4 for the parts outside the CDR3, the full variable domain is GAGVSQSPSNKVTEKGKDVELRCDPISGHTALYWYRQSLGQGLEFLIYFQGNSAPDKSGLPSDRFSAERTGGSVSTLTIQRTQQEDSAVYLCASSLGGREKLFFGSGTQLSVL.

The rearrangement uses TRBV4-3 and TRBJ2-7; a weak D match, TRBD1 (5 bases). Trimming shortened V by 4 bases and J by 0 bases, and 10 bases separated the two germline ends. CDR3 length: 14 residues. Per the germline V gene, CDR1 is LGHNA and CDR2 is YSLEER. The CDR3 DNA follows: TGCGCCAGCAGCCTGACAGTACCCTCCTACGAGCAGTACTTC. Encoded protein: CASSLTVPSYEQYF.

The rearrangement uses TRBV3-1 (or the pseudogene TRBV3-2) and TRBJ1-2, with D tentatively TRBD1 (5 bases). V shed 2 bases and J shed 5 bases, with 18 bases lying between them. This CDR3 is built from 16 residues. The germline V gene has CDR1 LGHDT and CDR2 YNNKEL (reference sequence). This chain's CDR3 is CASSQLARGPGYGYTF. The CDR3 region has the DNA TGTGCCAGCAGCCAACTAGCGCGTGGGCCAGGGTATGGCTACACCTTC.

Note on this clone: The same CDR3 also results from other DNA sequences found in this sample. The rearrangement joins TRBV19 to TRBJ2-1, with TRBD2 identical over 14 bases. Germline V gene lookup returns CDR1 LNHDA and CDR2 SQIVND (reference sequence). V was clipped by 9 bases and J by 6 bases; unmatched bases: 4. CDR3 length: 14 residues. The CDR3 region is CASRLAGGPNEQFF. The CDR3 DNA reads as TGTGCCAGCAGACTAGCGGGGGGGCCCAATGAGCAGTTCTTC.

This clone was counted a few times. This chain links TRBV6-2 or TRBV6-3 with TRBJ1-5, with D perhaps matching TRBD1 (5 bases). Trimming took off 0 bases at V and 7 bases at J, with 13 bases between the two ends. CDR1 MNHEY and CDR2 SVGEGT come from the germline V gene. The length of the CDR3 is 15 residues. The CDR3 loop reads CASSYSLGGRQPQHF. CDR3 coding DNA: TGTGCCAGCAGTTACTCGTTGGGGGGTCGGCAGCCCCAGCATTTT.

V is TRBV6-5 and J is TRBJ1-5; a weak D match, TRBD1 (5 bases). Germline CDR1 is MNHEY and CDR2 is SVGAGI. There are 14 residues in the CDR3. The V gene lost 6 bases and the J gene lost 7 bases, with 16 bases spanning the gap. CDR3 loop: CASRRTRGSQPQHF. CDR3 nucleotides: TGTGCCAGCAGAAGGACTAGGGGTTCCCAGCCCCAGCATTTT.

This rearrangement joins TRBV29-1 to TRBJ2-1; possibly TRBD2 for D (5 bases). CDR1 is SQVTM, CDR2 ANQGSEA, per germline. The CDR3 has 13 residues. Trimming removed 6 bases at V and 8 bases at J, with 17 bases between. The CDR3 is CSVLGQDWHEQFF. CDR3 sequence (DNA): TGCAGCGTCCTAGGGCAGGACTGGCATGAGCAGTTCTTC.

CDR3 residues: CATSRAQESRGYTF. Here the CDR3 DNA reads TGTGCCACCAGCAGAGCCCAAGAATCACGGGGCTACACCTTC. The rearrangement joins TRBV15 to TRBJ1-2; no firm D call. This CDR3 has 14 amino acids. Germline CDR1 and CDR2: LNHNV and YYDKDF (reference sequence). V lost 1 base and J lost 8, with 14 bases in between.

J is TRBJ1-2 and V is TRBV7-8; no reliable D call. The CDR3 extends over 17 amino acids. CDR1 is SGHVS and CDR2 is FQNEAQ in the germline V gene. The germline V and J ends were trimmed by 5 bases and 0 bases, with 19 bases remaining between them. CDR3: CASSAGGWSATNYGYTF. The CDR3 nucleotides are TGTGCCAGCAGCGCAGGAGGCTGGAGCGCGACTAACTATGGCTACACCTTC.

The chain links TRBV7-2 to TRBJ1-1, with 7 bases identical to TRBD1. This CDR3 spans 15 amino acids. Per germline, CDR1 SGHTA and CDR2 FQGNSA. V trimming: 5 bases; J trimming: 1 base; junction bases outside the gene matches: 7. The CDR3 DNA sequence: TGTGCCAGCAGCGCCAGGGGACAGAGGAACACTGAAGCTTTCTTT. It codes for CASSARGQRNTEAFF.

The V gene is TRBV30, the J gene TRBJ1-5; no clear D. The germline gives CDR1 GTSNPN, CDR2 SVGIG (reference sequence). CDR3 size: 16 residues. With 6 bases removed from V and 2 bases from J, the gap between germline ends came to 20 bases. The CDR3 protein is CACSEEGRAGNQPQHF. The DNA of the CDR3 is TGTGCCTGCTCCGAGGAAGGGAGGGCCGGCAATCAGCCCCAGCATTTT.

The chain joins TRBV28 to TRBJ1-2, with D possibly being TRBD1 (5 bases). Looked up from germline, CDR1 is MDHEN and CDR2 is SYDVKM. Trimming pared 2 bases from V and 5 bases from J, leaving 9 bases between. The CDR3 extends over 13 amino acids. DNA of the CDR3: TGTGCCAGCAGTTTAACCAGGGATTATGGCTACACCTTC. Protein product: CASSLTRDYGYTF.

This clone was recorded once. This chain links TRBV5-1 with TRBJ2-3; the D is unclear. With 3 bases removed from V and 0 bases from J, the gap between germline ends came to 5 bases. CDR1 and CDR2 from the germline V gene are SGHRS and YFSETQ. The length of the CDR3 is 13 residues. DNA for the CDR3: TGCGCCAGCAGCTCCCTCAGCACAGATACGCAGTATTTT. Protein: CASSSLSTDTQYF. Full variable domain (remainder filled in from reference TRBV5-1 and TRBJ2-3): KAGVTQTPRYLIKTRGQQVTLSCSPISGHRSVSWYQQTPGQGLQFLFEYFSETQRNKGNFPGRFSGRQFSNSRSEMNVSTLELGDSALYLCASSSLSTDTQYFGPGTRLTVL.

This sequence joins TRBV15 and TRBJ2-5; TRBD2 is a possible D gene (5 bases). CDR3 length: 12 amino acids. Germline V gives CDR1 LNHNV, CDR2 YYDKDF (reference sequence). V lost 1 base, J lost 5 bases, and 5 bases lay in between. CDR3 amino acids: CATSRGRETQYF. As DNA, the CDR3 is TGTGCCACCAGCAGAGGGAGGGAGACCCAGTACTTC.